The 2 T cell receptor beta chains below were found in one sample sequenced in a study of blood T cell repertoires in COVID-19. Here immunoSEQ multiplex PCR was the method, and the copy in TCRdb shows in-frame clones only, minus some. The top ten hold 25% of the sample, which has about 27,000 clones, around 83% seen once. The material sequenced was peripheral blood. The source is a man between 65 and 79 years old with active COVID-19.

Here the CDR3 DNA reads TGTGCCAGCTGCTCCGGGACTAGCGGGAGGAGAAATGAGCAGTTCTTC. Residues: CASCSGTSGRRNEQFF. The J gene is TRBJ2-1, the V gene TRBV18; the match to TRBD2 covers 15 bases. CDR3 length equals 16 residues. Germline assignment: CDR1 KGHSH and CDR2 LQKENI. The junction had 8 bases not matched to a gene; V was cut back by 7 bases and J by 7 bases.

The gene calls are TRBV6-5 and TRBJ2-1; possibly TRBD2 for D (6 bases). V was clipped by 6 bases and J by 7 bases, with 16 bases between them. The CDR3 has 14 amino acids. Germline V lookup: CDR1 MNHEY, CDR2 SVGAGI. The CDR3 loop reads CASSLQKGRNEQFF. The CDR3 DNA sequence: TGTGCCAGCAGCCTACAAAAGGGGAGGAATGAGCAGTTCTTC.